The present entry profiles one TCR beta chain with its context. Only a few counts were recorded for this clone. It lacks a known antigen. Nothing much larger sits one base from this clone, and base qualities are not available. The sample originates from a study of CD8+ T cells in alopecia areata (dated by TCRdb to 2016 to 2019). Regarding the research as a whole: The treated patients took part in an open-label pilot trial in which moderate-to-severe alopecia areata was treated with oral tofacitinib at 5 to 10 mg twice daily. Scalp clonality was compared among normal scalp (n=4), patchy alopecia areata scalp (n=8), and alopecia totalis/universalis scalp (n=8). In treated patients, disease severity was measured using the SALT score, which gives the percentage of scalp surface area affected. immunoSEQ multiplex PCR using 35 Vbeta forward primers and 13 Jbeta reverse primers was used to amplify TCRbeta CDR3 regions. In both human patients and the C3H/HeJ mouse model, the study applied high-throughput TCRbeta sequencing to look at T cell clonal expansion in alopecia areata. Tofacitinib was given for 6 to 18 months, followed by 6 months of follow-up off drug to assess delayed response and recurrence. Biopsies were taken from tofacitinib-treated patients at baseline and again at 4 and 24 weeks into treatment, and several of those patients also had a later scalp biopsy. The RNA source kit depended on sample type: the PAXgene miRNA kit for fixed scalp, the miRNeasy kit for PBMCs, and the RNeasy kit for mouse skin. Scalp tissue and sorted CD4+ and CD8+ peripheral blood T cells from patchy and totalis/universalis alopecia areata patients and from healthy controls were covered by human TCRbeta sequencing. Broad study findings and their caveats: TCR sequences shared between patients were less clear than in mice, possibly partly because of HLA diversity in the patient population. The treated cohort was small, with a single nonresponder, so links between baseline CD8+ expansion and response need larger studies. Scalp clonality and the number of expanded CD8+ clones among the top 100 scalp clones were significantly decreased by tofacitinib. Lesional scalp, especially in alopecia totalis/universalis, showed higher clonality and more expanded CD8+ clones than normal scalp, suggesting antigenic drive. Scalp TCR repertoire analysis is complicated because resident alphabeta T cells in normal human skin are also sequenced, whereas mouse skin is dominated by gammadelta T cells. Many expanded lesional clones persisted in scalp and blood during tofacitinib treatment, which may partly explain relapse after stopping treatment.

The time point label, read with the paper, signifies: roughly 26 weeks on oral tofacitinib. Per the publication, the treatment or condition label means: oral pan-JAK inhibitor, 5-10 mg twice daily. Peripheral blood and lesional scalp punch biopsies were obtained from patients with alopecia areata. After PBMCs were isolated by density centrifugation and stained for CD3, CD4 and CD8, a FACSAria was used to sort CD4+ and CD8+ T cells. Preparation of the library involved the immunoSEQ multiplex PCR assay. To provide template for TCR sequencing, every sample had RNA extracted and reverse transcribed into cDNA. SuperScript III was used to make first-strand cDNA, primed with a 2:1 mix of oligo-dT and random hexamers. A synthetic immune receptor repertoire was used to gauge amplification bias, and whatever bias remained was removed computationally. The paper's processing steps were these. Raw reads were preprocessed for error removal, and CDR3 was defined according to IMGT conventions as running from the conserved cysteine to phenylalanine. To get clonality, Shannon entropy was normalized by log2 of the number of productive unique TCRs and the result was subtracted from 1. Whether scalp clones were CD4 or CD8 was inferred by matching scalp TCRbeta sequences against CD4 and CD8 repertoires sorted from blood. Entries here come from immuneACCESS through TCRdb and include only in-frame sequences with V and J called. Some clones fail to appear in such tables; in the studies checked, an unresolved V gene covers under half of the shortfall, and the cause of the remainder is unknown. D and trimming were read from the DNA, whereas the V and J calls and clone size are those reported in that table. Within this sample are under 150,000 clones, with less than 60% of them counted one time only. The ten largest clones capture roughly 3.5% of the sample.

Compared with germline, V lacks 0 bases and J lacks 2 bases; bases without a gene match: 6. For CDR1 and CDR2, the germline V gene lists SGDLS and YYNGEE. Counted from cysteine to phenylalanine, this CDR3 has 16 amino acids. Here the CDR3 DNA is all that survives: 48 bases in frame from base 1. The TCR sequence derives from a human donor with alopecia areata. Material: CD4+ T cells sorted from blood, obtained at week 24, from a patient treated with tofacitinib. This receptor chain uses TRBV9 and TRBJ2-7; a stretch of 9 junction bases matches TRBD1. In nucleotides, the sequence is TGTGCCAGCAGCGTAGGGGCGGGACAGGGACCCTACGAGCAGTACTTC. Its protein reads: CASSVGAGQGPYEQYF.